This T cell receptor (beta chain) was obtained from a study of spatial heterogeneity in lung cancer. Notes on the study in general: It was found that expanded intratumoral alpha and beta TCR counts tracked tumor mutation counts.

This clonotype was detected only a few times. Its antigen is not known. Using its own MiXCR run on the 5' RACE reads, TCRdb lists one record per CDR3 protein. The table includes around 20,000 distinct CDR3 sequences, roughly 7.3% detected once. Time point noted: sample taken at primary tumor resection. In each case, whole RNA from tumor, nontumor lung or frozen PBMC was sequenced unsorted. Per germline, CDR1 SQVTM and CDR2 ANQGSEA. There are 10 residues in the CDR3. V lost 5 bases, J lost 6 bases, and 7 bases lay in between. The sequence derives from a female donor with early-stage non-small cell lung cancer. The sequences come from lung tumor tissue, collected at surgery. The chain uses TRBV29-1 and TRBJ1-2; D is perhaps TRBD1 (6 bases). In DNA form, the CDR3 reads TGCAGCGTTCACAGGGATGGCTACACCTTC. Amino acids: CSVHRDGYTF. The full variable domain, with the rest looked up from reference TRBV29-1 and TRBJ1-2, is SAVISQKPSRDICQRGTSLTIQCQVDSQVTMMFWYRQQPGQSLTLIATANQGSEATYESGFVIDKFPISRPNLTFSTLTVSNMSPEDSSIYLCSVHRDGYTFGSGTRLTVV.